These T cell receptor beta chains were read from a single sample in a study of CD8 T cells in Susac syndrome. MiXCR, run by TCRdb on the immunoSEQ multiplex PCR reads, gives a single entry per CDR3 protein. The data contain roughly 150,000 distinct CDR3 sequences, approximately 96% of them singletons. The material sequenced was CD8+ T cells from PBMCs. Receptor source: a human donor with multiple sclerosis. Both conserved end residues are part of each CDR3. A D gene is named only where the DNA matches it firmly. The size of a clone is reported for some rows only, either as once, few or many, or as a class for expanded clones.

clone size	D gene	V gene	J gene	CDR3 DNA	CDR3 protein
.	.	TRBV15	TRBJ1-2	TGTGCCACCAGCAGAGAAGCAGGCCTTAACTATGGCTACACCTTC	CATSREAGLNYGYTF
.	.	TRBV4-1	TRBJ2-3	TGCGCCAGCAGCCAAGACCCAGTCCTTCCGCCGTATTTT	CASSQDPVLPPYF
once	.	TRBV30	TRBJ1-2	TGTGCCTGGAGCACACACCCGGCTAACTATGGCTACACCTTC	CAWSTHPANYGYTF
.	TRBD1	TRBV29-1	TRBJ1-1	TGCAGCGCCCCGGGACAGGGGAGCCCAAGGAACACTGAAGCTTTCTTT	CSAPGQGSPRNTEAFF
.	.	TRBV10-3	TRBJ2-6	TGTGCCATCAGTGCCCTTCGCAGGGGGGAAGGCTCTGGGGCCAACGTCCTGACTTTC	CAISALRRGEGSGANVLTF
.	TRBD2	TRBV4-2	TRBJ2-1	TGTGCCAGCAGCCAAGAGGTGGCGGGGGGCCGGGTTGAGCAGTTCTTC	CASSQEVAGGRVEQFF
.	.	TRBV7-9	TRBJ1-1	TGTGCCAGCAGCTCATACAGCCCCCCGAACACTGAAGCTTTCTTT	CASSSYSPPNTEAFF
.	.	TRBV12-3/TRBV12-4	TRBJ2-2	TGTGCCAGCAGTTGGACAGTATACACCGGGGAGCTGTTTTTT	CASSWTVYTGELFF
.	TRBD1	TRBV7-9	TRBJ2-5	TGTGCCAGCTGGGGGACAGCCGATCAAGAGACCCAGTACTTC	CASWGTADQETQYF
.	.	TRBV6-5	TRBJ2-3	TGTGCCAGCAAAGGGGCCAGGGCTCGCACAGATACGCAGTATTTT	CASKGARARTDTQYF
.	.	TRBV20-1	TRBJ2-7	TGCAGTACCATGATCCTAAGCTCCTACGAGCAGTACTTC	CSTMILSSYEQYF
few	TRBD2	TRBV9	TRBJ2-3	TGTGCCAGCAGCGTCGCGGGGGGGAGCACAGATACGCAGTATTTT	CASSVAGGSTDTQYF
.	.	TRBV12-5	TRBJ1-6	TGTGCTAGTGGTTTGGGCGCAGGACAGACACCCCTCCACTTT	CASGLGAGQTPLHF